This T cell receptor (beta chain) was captured in a study of T cell responses to AZD1222 COVID-19 vaccine. V lost 8 bases to trimming and J lost 5 bases, with 16 bases between them. Germline loops: CDR1 SEHNR, CDR2 FQNEAQ (reference sequence). The CDR3 spans 14 residues. Study-wide results and caveats: Close to half of all spike-specific TCRs reportedly target regions of the variants that are unmutated.

The count of this clone is one. Its antigen is undetermined. Measured with immunoSEQ multiplex PCR; TCRdb has only the in-frame clones, and not every one. The table shows under 200,000 clones, with 92% occurring only once. The sequence was collected from an adult who received the AZD1222 COVID-19 vaccine. The material was peripheral blood, obtained 28 days after the second AZD1222 dose. The J gene is TRBJ2-1, the V gene TRBV7-9; D might be TRBD1 or TRBD2, each matching 5 bases. The CDR3: CASGGSPSDNEQFF. The CDR3 DNA follows: TGTGCCAGCGGGGGTAGCCCCTCGGACAATGAGCAGTTCTTC.